This TCR beta chain was identified in a study of graft-versus-host responses after intestinal transplantation. Germline V gene sequence: CDR1 PRHDT, CDR2 FYEKMQ (reference sequence). The ends were cut back, 5 bases at V and 7 bases at J, with 21 bases in the middle. The CDR3 contains 15 residues. Remarks on this clone: The antigen is not known.

TCRdb keeps only in-frame clones here, not all; method: immunoSEQ multiplex PCR. The sample shows 62,000 or so clones, 85% to 95% of them seen only once. The chain has TRBV13 and TRBJ2-7; D might be TRBD2 (6 bases). The specimen comprised unstimulated CD8+ T cells sorted from spleen or lymph node cells, sampled before transplant. This clonotype originated in a human donor who was the organ donor for an intestinal transplant. The CDR3 is CASSPQEGPSGEQYF. The CDR3 DNA follows: TGTGCCAGCAGCCCCCAGGAGGGCCCCTCTGGGGAGCAGTACTTC.